A selection of T cell receptor beta chains follows, all from one sample in a study of cytomegalovirus exposure and HLA in healthy donors. Data came from immunoSEQ multiplex PCR; TCRdb stores just in-frame clones and leaves some out. The repertoire includes 250,000 to 300,000 clones, 90% of them detected once, and approximately 0.34% sits in the top ten. The sequenced material came from PBMCs. Receptors were obtained from a woman younger than 30 in good health and CMV-seronegative. The CDR3 runs from the conserved cysteine through the conserved F or W. D genes are given only for firm matches. Where a row states a size, it is once, few, many or the class of an expanded clone; other rows omit it.

j_gene,v_gene,abundance,d_gene,CDR3nt,CDR3aa
TRBJ1-5,TRBV27,few,.,TGTGCCAGCAGTCCCCGGGGAGGGGGAAGCAATCAGCCCCAGCATTTT,CASSPRGGGSNQPQHF
TRBJ1-5,TRBV10-2,.,TRBD1,TGCGCCAGCAGACCCGGGACAGGGGTTATGCAGCCCCAGCATTTT,CASRPGTGVMQPQHF
TRBJ2-3,TRBV7-3,.,.,TGTGCCAGCAGCCTAGGACGGGGGGCGACAGATACGCAGTATTTT,CASSLGRGATDTQYF
TRBJ2-5,TRBV2,.,.,TGTGCCAGTGAACCAGGGTTAGAAGAGACCCAGTACTTC,CASEPGLEETQYF
TRBJ2-2,TRBV10-3,once,.,TGTGCCATCAGTGCCCCTCAGGCCACCGGGGAGCTGTTTTTT,CAISAPQATGELFF
TRBJ1-5,TRBV27,once,.,TGTGCCAGCAGTTTTTCAGGCTTCAATCAGCCCCAGCATTTT,CASSFSGFNQPQHF
TRBJ1-1,TRBV5-4,.,.,TGTGCCAGCAGCCTGGGCGGGAGGAACACTGAAGCTTTCTTT,CASSLGGRNTEAFF
TRBJ2-1,TRBV9,once,TRBD2,TGTGCCAGCAGCGTATCTAGCGGGGCCGCCTACAATGAGCAGTTCTTC,CASSVSSGAAYNEQFF
TRBJ1-6,TRBV4-2,.,.,TGTGCCAGCAGCCAAGACCCACAGGTAGGGGTGAATTCACCCCTCCACTTT,CASSQDPQVGVNSPLHF
TRBJ1-1,TRBV7-8,.,TRBD1,TGTGCCAGCAGCTTAGTACAGACAGGGGTGAACACTGAAGCTTTCTTT,CASSLVQTGVNTEAFF
TRBJ1-5,TRBV10-3,.,TRBD1,TGTGCCATCAGTGAGGGACAGGGCAATCAGCCCCAGCATTTT,CAISEGQGNQPQHF
TRBJ2-5,TRBV6-1,.,TRBD2,TGTGCCAGCAGTGAAAGCCCTAGCGGATTGGGGGAGACCCAGTACTTC,CASSESPSGLGETQYF
TRBJ2-5,TRBV19,.,.,TGTGCCAGTAGTATTTCCTCGCAGGAGACCCAGTACTTC,CASSISSQETQYF
TRBJ2-3,TRBV14,.,.,TGTGCCAGCAGCCAAGATTGGGCGGGGGCCGAGGCAGATACGCAGTATTTT,CASSQDWAGAEADTQYF
TRBJ1-4,TRBV28,.,TRBD1,TGTGCCAGCAGTTCAAAGGGGGCGGGTGAAAAACTGTTTTTT,CASSSKGAGEKLFF
TRBJ2-5,TRBV4-1,.,TRBD1,TGCGCCAGCAGCCAAGCTTGGACAGGGGAGCAAGAGACCCAGTACTTC,CASSQAWTGEQETQYF
TRBJ1-1,TRBV4-3,.,.,TGCGCCAGCAGCCATCAAACAGGGTGGAACACTGAAGCTTTCTTT,CASSHQTGWNTEAFF
TRBJ2-5,TRBV5-1,.,TRBD1,TGCGCCAGCAGCTTTATATGGGACAGACAAGAGACCCAGTACTTC,CASSFIWDRQETQYF
TRBJ2-1,TRBV11-2,.,.,TGTGCCAGCAGGCGGGACAGCTACAATGAGCAGTTCTTC,CASRRDSYNEQFF
TRBJ2-2,TRBV7-9,.,.,TGTGCCAGCAACCCCGGGACATCGAACACCGGGGAGCTGTTTTTT,CASNPGTSNTGELFF
TRBJ2-7,TRBV15,.,TRBD1,TGTGCCACCAGCAGGCTCCGGGACAGGGCGGCCGAGCAGTACTTC,CATSRLRDRAAEQYF
TRBJ2-1,TRBV6-5,.,.,TGTGCCAGCAGTTACGGGCAGGGGTCAAGAGGTGAGCAGTTCTTC,CASSYGQGSRGEQFF
TRBJ1-4,TRBV29-1,.,TRBD1,TGCAGCGTTGATTGGCAGGGGGATGAAAAACTGTTTTTT,CSVDWQGDEKLFF
TRBJ2-1,TRBV7-9,.,TRBD2,TGTGCCAGCAGCCCTACGCGGAGCGGGGGTGCGGAGCAGTTCTTC,CASSPTRSGGAEQFF
TRBJ2-5,TRBV5-1,once,TRBD1,TGCGCCAGCAGCTTGGGGGACAGACAAGAGACCCAGTACTTC,CASSLGDRQETQYF
TRBJ2-1,TRBV2,.,.,TGTGCCAGCAGTGAAATAGGACAAATAGGAAAATACAATGAGCAGTTCTTC,CASSEIGQIGKYNEQFF
TRBJ1-1,TRBV6-5,.,TRBD1,TGTGCCAGCAGTTCAGACAGGGGGCGCGGTAACACTGAAGCTTTCTTT,CASSSDRGRGNTEAFF
TRBJ1-2,TRBV28,.,TRBD1,TGTGCCAGCAGTTTTACGACAGGGGGCTCTTATGGCTACACCTTC,CASSFTTGGSYGYTF
TRBJ1-4,TRBV28,.,.,TGTGCCAGCAGGCAGGGCAACGAAAAACTGTTTTTT,CASRQGNEKLFF
TRBJ1-1,TRBV14,.,.,TGTGCCAGCAGCGCGGGCACTGAAGCTTTCTTT,CASSAGTEAFF
TRBJ2-1,TRBV5-1,.,.,TGCGCCAGCAGCTTAGGACTCGGCAATGAGCAGTTCTTC,CASSLGLGNEQFF
TRBJ2-1,TRBV15,once,.,TGTGCCACCAGCAGAGTACAGGGTACCTACAATGAGCAGTTCTTC,CATSRVQGTYNEQFF
TRBJ1-4,TRBV11-2,once,TRBD1,TGTGCCAGCAGCTTAGGGACAGGATCCTTTGGTGAAAAACTGTTTTTT,CASSLGTGSFGEKLFF
TRBJ1-1,TRBV27,.,TRBD1,TGTGCCAGCAGTTTAGGGACAGGGGGATGGGAAGCTTTCTTT,CASSLGTGGWEAFF
TRBJ1-1,TRBV7-9,.,.,TGTGCCAGCAGTTCAAACTGGGGGAGGGAAGCTTTCTTT,CASSSNWGREAFF
TRBJ1-4,TRBV27,.,.,TGTGCCAGCAGTTCCTTGGGAGCCCGAAATGAAAAACTGTTTTTT,CASSSLGARNEKLFF
TRBJ1-1,TRBV4-1,.,.,TGCGCCAGCAGCCATATACGGGGGGGGTACACTGAAGCTTTCTTT,CASSHIRGGYTEAFF
TRBJ2-7,TRBV4-3,.,.,TGCGCCAGCAGCCAAGGGCTTGCGGTTTCCTACGAGCAGTACTTC,CASSQGLAVSYEQYF
TRBJ2-2,TRBV4-1,.,TRBD2,TGCGCCAGCAGCCAACCCTCACTAGCGGGGGGACGGACCGGGGAGCTGTTTTTT,CASSQPSLAGGRTGELFF
TRBJ1-1,TRBV18,.,.,TGTGCCAGCTCACCCTCCGATTACAGGGAAGCTTTCTTT,CASSPSDYREAFF
TRBJ2-1,TRBV9,.,TRBD2,TGTGCCAGCAGCGTAGGAGGTACTAGCGGGGGCCATGAGCAGTTCTTC,CASSVGGTSGGHEQFF
TRBJ1-4,TRBV28,.,.,TGTGCCAGCAGTTTATTGGACGGCGGGTATGAAAAACTGTTTTTT,CASSLLDGGYEKLFF
TRBJ1-4,TRBV29-1,.,.,TGCAGCGTTGGAACAGGGAGGGGAAATGAAAAACTGTTTTTT,CSVGTGRGNEKLFF
TRBJ2-5,TRBV7-2,.,.,TGTGCCAGCAGCCCCCTGGCGGGGAAGACCCAGTACTTC,CASSPLAGKTQYF
TRBJ1-6,TRBV4-3,.,TRBD1,TGCGCCAGCAGCCAAGAGGGAGGGACAGGGAATTCACCCCTCCACTTT,CASSQEGGTGNSPLHF
TRBJ2-5,TRBV2,.,TRBD2,TGTGCCAGCAGCCGAACTAGCGCCCAAGAGACCCAGTACTTC,CASSRTSAQETQYF
TRBJ2-5,TRBV5-1,.,.,TGCGCCAGCAGCCCCCCGGGAGCGGGCGGTCTCCAAGAGACCCAGTACTTC,CASSPPGAGGLQETQYF
TRBJ1-1,TRBV10-3,.,.,TGTGCCATCAGTGAGACGGACAGCAGGGCTTTCTTT,CAISETDSRAFF
TRBJ1-1,TRBV13,.,.,TGTGCCAGCAGCCTCCGGACAGTTACGAACACTGAAGCTTTCTTT,CASSLRTVTNTEAFF
TRBJ1-2,TRBV27,once,.,TGTGCCAGCAGTTCGATAGGGTTGGGGGGAGGGATTTATGGCTACACCTTC,CASSSIGLGGGIYGYTF
TRBJ2-2,TRBV28,.,TRBD1,TGTGCCAGCAGTCCAGGGACAGCCCAGCACACCGGGGAGCTGTTTTTT,CASSPGTAQHTGELFF
TRBJ2-7,TRBV6-5,.,TRBD1,TGTGCCAGCAGTTACCTGGCGACAGGGTTATCCTACGAGCAGTACTTC,CASSYLATGLSYEQYF
TRBJ1-1,TRBV2,.,.,TGTGCCAGCCGGGTCGCAGGGACAATGAACACTGAAGCTTTCTTT,CASRVAGTMNTEAFF